This TCR beta chain is from a study of shared clonotypes between healthy human individuals. Method: immunoSEQ multiplex PCR; TCRdb's copy keeps in-frame clones and lacks some. The data hold over 700,000 clones, with 55% to 80% observed a single time. The source of this sequence is a woman in her twenties or thirties in good health. Sequencing input: memory CD4+ T cells sorted from blood. Subset: CD45RA-negative fraction.

The CDR3 coding sequence is TGTGCCAGTAGTATCAGACAGGGGGCAGGTCAGCCCCAGCATTTT. Amino acids: CASSIRQGAGQPQHF. V usage is TRBV19 and J usage is TRBJ1-5; TRBD1 matches at 10 bases. The ends lost 3 bases at V and 6 bases at J; junction bases unmatched: 5. The CDR3 sequence is 15 residues long. CDR1 and CDR2 from the germline V gene are LNHDA and SQIVND (reference sequence).